The 27 T cell receptor beta chains below come from one sample, sequenced in a study of T cell responses to AZD1222 COVID-19 vaccine. Profiling relied on immunoSEQ multiplex PCR, and the TCRdb table lists in-frame clones only, not all of them. The sample lists over 150,000 clones; just over 90% were seen once. The source material was peripheral blood, sampled on day 0 of AZD1222 vaccination. The receptors here all came from an adult in good health.

This chain joins TRBV9 and TRBJ1-2; the D is unclear. The germline CDR1 and CDR2 sequences are SGDLS and YYNGEE. This CDR3 comprises 15 residues. Trimming stripped 0 bases from V and 7 bases from J, with 16 bases between. The CDR3 is CASSVGIGRLLGYTF. In DNA, the CDR3 is TGTGCCAGCAGCGTAGGGATAGGGAGACTCCTTGGCTACACCTTC.

V gene TRBV4-1 combines with J gene TRBJ1-5; D possibly corresponds to TRBD1 (6 bases). This CDR3 comprises 15 residues. V lost 1 base, J lost 11 bases, and 18 bases lay in between. Germline loops: CDR1 MGHRA, CDR2 YSYEKL. CDR3 amino acids: CASSQVEAGARAQHF. The DNA for the CDR3 is TGCGCCAGCAGCCAAGTAGAGGCAGGGGCCCGAGCCCAGCATTTT.

The gene calls are TRBV7-6 and TRBJ2-7, with 12 bases aligning to TRBD2. The CDR3 runs to 17 residues. Losses at the gene ends were 2 bases for V and 0 bases for J; bases not matched to a gene: 5. Germline CDR1 and CDR2: SGHVS and FNYEAQ. This CDR3 reads CASSLQLAGGSSYEQYF. The CDR3 coding sequence is TGTGCCAGCAGCTTACAGCTAGCGGGGGGGAGCTCCTACGAGCAGTACTTC.

The chain is built from TRBV9 and TRBJ1-2, with no clear D. V was cut by 4 bases and J by 6 bases, with 13 bases left in between. The CDR3 is made up of 13 amino acids. CDR1 and CDR2 from the germline V gene are SGDLS and YYNGEE. The CDR3 DNA sequence: TGTGCCAGCAGCCCCCTATTCAGGAATGGCTACACCTTC. The encoded protein is CASSPLFRNGYTF.

The gene calls are TRBV19 and TRBJ1-5; TRBD1 might be the D (5 bases). The germline gives CDR1 LNHDA, CDR2 SQIVND (reference sequence). CDR3 size: 13 residues. Trimming shortened V by 10 bases and J by 10 bases, and 20 bases separated the two germline ends. CDR3 bases: TGTGCCACTAAGTCAGGGCGGCTAGCTCCCCAGCATTTT. Its protein product is CATKSGRLAPQHF.

The CDR3 loop is CATQAGETQYF. The CDR3 DNA follows: TGTGCCACTCAAGCCGGGGAGACCCAGTACTTC. The chain uses TRBV6-5 and TRBJ2-5; D is undetermined. V shed 10 bases and J shed 5 bases, with 11 bases lying between them. The CDR3 consists of 11 residues. From germline, CDR1 is MNHEY and CDR2 SVGAGI.

The genes are TRBV2 and TRBJ2-2, with 9 bases aligning to TRBD1. The germline V gene encodes CDR1 SNHLY and CDR2 FYNNEI. This CDR3 has 15 amino acids. The J segment lost 1 base and the V segment lost 8 bases, leaving 5 bases of the junction unmatched. CDR3 DNA sequence: TGTGCCAGCGGAGGACAGGGGTTGAACACCGGGGAGCTGTTTTTT. Translated, it gives CASGGQGLNTGELFF.

The J gene is TRBJ2-2, the V gene TRBV18; TRBD2 is a possible D gene (6 bases). Between the trimmed V and J ends, which lost 3 bases and 3 bases, there was a span of 8 bases. The CDR3 covers 14 residues. Germline V gene lookup returns CDR1 KGHSH and CDR2 LQKENI. In DNA, the CDR3 is TGTGCCAGCTCACCGGGACTCGACACCGGGGAGCTGTTTTTT. It codes for CASSPGLDTGELFF.

The chain carries TRBV2 and TRBJ2-5, with 9 bases that match TRBD2. There are 14 residues in the CDR3. V trimming: 7 bases; J trimming: 5 bases; junction bases outside the gene matches: 8. The germline V gene encodes CDR1 SNHLY and CDR2 FYNNEI. The CDR3 nucleotides are TGTGCCAGCACCGGGACTAGCCGGGGGGAGACCCAGTACTTC. Residues: CASTGTSRGETQYF.

J is TRBJ1-6 and V is TRBV27; 7 bases fit TRBD1. The CDR3 has 15 residues. The ends lost 5 bases at V and 9 bases at J; junction bases unmatched: 10. Germline lookup yields CDR1 MNHEY and CDR2 SMNVEV (reference sequence). CDR3 region: CASSPKTGIFSPLHF. The CDR3 DNA reads as TGTGCCAGCAGTCCTAAGACAGGGATATTTTCACCCCTCCACTTT.

J is TRBJ2-1 and V is TRBV5-1; D remains ambiguous. The CDR3 is made up of 16 amino acids. V was trimmed by 0 bases and J by 0 bases, leaving 10 bases between them. Germline V gene data show CDR1 as SGHRS and CDR2 as YFSETQ. CDR3 bases: TGCGCCAGCAGCTTGGGCGGCCAAAGCTCCTACAATGAGCAGTTCTTC. This sequence encodes CASSLGGQSSYNEQFF.

This clone is a singleton in its sample. The genes are TRBV3-1 (or the pseudogene TRBV3-2) and TRBJ1-4, with 8 bases aligning to TRBD1. V lost 6 bases to trimming and J lost 5 bases; unmatched junction nucleotides: 11. Germline V gives CDR1 LGHDT, CDR2 YNNKEL (reference sequence). CDR3 size: 16 residues. The CDR3 coding sequence is TGTGCCAGCAGTCTTCCGACAGGGGTCACGAATGAAAAACTGTTTTTT. This encodes CASSLPTGVTNEKLFF.

This clone is a singleton in its sample. The rearrangement links TRBV29-1 to TRBJ1-4; D not resolved. V was clipped by 5 bases and J by 8 bases, with 12 bases between them. CDR1 and CDR2 (germline): SQVTM, ANQGSEA. The CDR3 sequence is 12 residues long. The CDR3 spells CSVSKGPEKLFF. As DNA, the CDR3 is TGCAGCGTTTCCAAAGGACCGGAAAAACTGTTTTTT.

The V and J genes are TRBV7-9 and TRBJ1-1; 8 nucleotides agree with TRBD1. Trimming cost V 2 bases and J 7 bases; bases outside gene matches: 9. CDR1 is SEHNR, CDR2 FQNEAQ, per germline (reference sequence). The CDR3 extends over 15 amino acids. The DNA for the CDR3 is TGTGCCAGCAGCTTAAGGGAACAGGGGGTTGGTGAAGCTTTCTTT. This encodes CASSLREQGVGEAFF.

The gene calls are TRBV9 and TRBJ2-2, with 8 nucleotides matching TRBD1. With 2 bases clipped from V and 7 bases from J, the junction kept 7 bases outside the gene matches. This CDR3 contains 15 residues. From germline, CDR1 is SGDLS and CDR2 YYNGEE. The CDR3 sequence is CASSVLDRVSGELFF. In DNA, the CDR3 is TGTGCCAGCAGCGTCTTGGACAGGGTCAGCGGGGAGCTGTTTTTT.

The V and J genes are TRBV7-2 and TRBJ2-5; D is unclear. CDR3 length equals 13 residues. Germline V gene sequence: CDR1 SGHTA, CDR2 FQGNSA. Trimming took off 6 bases at V and 3 bases at J, with 11 bases between the two ends. The CDR3 region has the DNA TGTGCCAGCAGTTCCCGCGCAGAAGAGACCCAGTACTTC. Translating gives CASSSRAEETQYF. Complete variable domain (other parts from reference TRBV7-2 and TRBJ2-5): GAGVSQSPSNKVTEKGKDVELRCDPISGHTALYWYRQSLGQGLEFLIYFQGNSAPDKSGLPSDRFSAERTGGSVSTLTIQRTQQEDSAVYLCASSSRAEETQYFGPGTRLLVL.

The chain recombines TRBV28 with TRBJ1-4, with D uncertain. Trimming took 5 bases from V and 8 from J, leaving 9 bases between them. Germline V gene data show CDR1 as MDHEN and CDR2 as SYDVKM. The CDR3 runs to 12 residues. CDR3 sequence (DNA): TGTGCCAGCAGTATTACAAGGGAAAAACTGTTTTTT. Protein sequence: CASSITREKLFF. The whole variable domain, remainder taken from reference TRBV28 and TRBJ1-4, is DVKVTQSSRYLVKRTGEKVFLECVQDMDHENMFWYRQDPGLGLRLIYFSYDVKMKEKGDIPEGYSVSREKKERFSLILESASTNQTSMYLCASSITREKLFFGSGTQLSVL.

The V gene is TRBV5-4, the J gene TRBJ2-7; TRBD1 matches at 9 bases. Germline values: CDR1 SGHNT, CDR2 YYREEE (reference sequence). This CDR3 is built from 16 residues. With V trimmed by 4 bases and J by 3 bases, 11 bases remained unmatched. The CDR3 spells CASSPGQGRNDYEQYF. For the CDR3, the DNA is TGTGCCAGCAGCCCCGGACAGGGGAGGAACGACTACGAGCAGTACTTC.

The chain carries TRBV28 and TRBJ1-2; weak D call: TRBD1 (5 bases). The germline V and J ends were trimmed by 6 bases and 5 bases, with 16 bases remaining between them. This CDR3 has 14 residues. The V gene's germline CDR1 is MDHEN and CDR2 SYDVKM. CDR3 amino acids: CASRFPWGGYGYTF. In DNA form, the CDR3 reads TGTGCCAGCAGATTCCCGTGGGGCGGGTATGGCTACACCTTC.

The rearrangement joins TRBV10-1 to TRBJ1-6; D is unresolved. The CDR3 is 13 amino acids. Trimming left V 8 bases short and J 0 bases short, with 5 bases between. CDR1 is WNHNN and CDR2 is SYGVQD in the germline V gene (reference sequence). CDR3 sequence (DNA): TGCGCCAGCGGGAGCTCCTATAATTCACCCCTCCACTTT. Translated: CASGSSYNSPLHF.

This chain links TRBV13 with TRBJ2-5; D is uncertain. Germline V gene sequence: CDR1 PRHDT, CDR2 FYEKMQ (reference sequence). V lost 0 bases and J 1 base, leaving 9 bases between the germline ends. The CDR3 is 15 residues long. The CDR3 sequence: CASSLGPWTQETQYF. CDR3 bases: TGTGCCAGCAGCTTAGGACCGTGGACCCAAGAGACCCAGTACTTC.

J is TRBJ2-3 and V is TRBV3-1 (or the pseudogene TRBV3-2); TRBD2 matches 7 bases. CDR1 is LGHDT and CDR2 is YNNKEL in the germline V gene (reference sequence). V dropped 3 bases and J dropped 0; count of bases not matched to a gene: 0. The CDR3 consists of 14 residues. In nucleotides, the CDR3 is TGTGCCAGCAGCCAGCGGGGGAGCACAGATACGCAGTATTTT. Residues: CASSQRGSTDTQYF.

V and J are TRBV28 and TRBJ1-1, with 10 bases that match TRBD1. Germline assignment: CDR1 MDHEN and CDR2 SYDVKM. The CDR3 is made up of 15 amino acids. With 6 bases clipped from V and 1 base from J, the junction kept 5 bases outside the gene matches. This CDR3 reads CASRTGGARNTEAFF. DNA of the CDR3: TGTGCCAGCAGGACAGGGGGCGCGCGGAACACTGAAGCTTTCTTT. Complete variable domain (other parts from reference TRBV28 and TRBJ1-1): DVKVTQSSRYLVKRTGEKVFLECVQDMDHENMFWYRQDPGLGLRLIYFSYDVKMKEKGDIPEGYSVSREKKERFSLILESASTNQTSMYLCASRTGGARNTEAFFGQGTRLTVV.

The chain recombines TRBV28 with TRBJ1-5; a possible D gene is TRBD1 (6 bases). The CDR3 sequence is 13 residues long. V was clipped by 6 bases and J by 4 bases, with 10 bases between them. Per germline, CDR1 MDHEN and CDR2 SYDVKM. This CDR3 is CASRDSPNQPQHF. CDR3 sequence (DNA): TGTGCCAGCAGGGACAGTCCTAATCAGCCCCAGCATTTT.

This chain links TRBV5-1 with TRBJ2-5, with TRBD2 matching over 11 bases. Germline V gene sequence: CDR1 SGHRS, CDR2 YFSETQ. CDR3 length equals 14 residues. V shed 5 bases, J shed 3 bases, and the junction held 3 bases outside the gene matches. CDR3 sequence (DNA): TGCGCCAGCAGGATGACTAGCGGGAAAGAGACCCAGTACTTC. Translating gives CASRMTSGKETQYF.

The chain joins TRBV28 to TRBJ1-5; weak D call: TRBD1 (5 bases). V lost 6 bases to trimming and J lost 3 bases, with 12 bases between them. The germline CDR1 and CDR2 sequences are MDHEN and SYDVKM. The CDR3 has 14 residues. The CDR3, as DNA: TGTGCCAGCAGCTTGGGGCGGCACAATCAGCCCCAGCATTTT. Translated, it gives CASSLGRHNQPQHF.

V and J are TRBV4-1 and TRBJ1-5; the D gene is possibly TRBD1 (6 bases). The CDR3 loop spans 16 amino acids. Trimming stripped 1 base from V and 5 bases from J, with 15 bases between. Germline loops: CDR1 MGHRA, CDR2 YSYEKL. The CDR3 DNA follows: TGCGCCAGCAGCCAAGGAGCCAGGGGAAATTATCAGCCCCAGCATTTT. This gives the protein CASSQGARGNYQPQHF.